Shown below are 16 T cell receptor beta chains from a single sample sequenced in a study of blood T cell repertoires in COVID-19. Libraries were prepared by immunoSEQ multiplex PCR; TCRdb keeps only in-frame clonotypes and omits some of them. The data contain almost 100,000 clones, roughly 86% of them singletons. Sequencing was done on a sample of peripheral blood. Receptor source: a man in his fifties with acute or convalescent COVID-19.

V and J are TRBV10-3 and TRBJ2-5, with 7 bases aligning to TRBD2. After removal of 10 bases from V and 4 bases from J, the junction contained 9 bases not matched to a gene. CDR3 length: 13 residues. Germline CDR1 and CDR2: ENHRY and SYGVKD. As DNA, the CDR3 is TGTGCCACGGGGGGTACAAGTCGAGAGACCCAGTACTTC. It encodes CATGGTSRETQYF.

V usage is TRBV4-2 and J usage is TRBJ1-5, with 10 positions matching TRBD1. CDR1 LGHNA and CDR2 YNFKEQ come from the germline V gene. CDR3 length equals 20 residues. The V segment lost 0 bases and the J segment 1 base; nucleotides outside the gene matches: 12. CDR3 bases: TGTGCCAGCAGCCAAGATGTCCGGGGACAGGGGATATGGAGCAATCAGCCCCAGCATTTT. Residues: CASSQDVRGQGIWSNQPQHF.

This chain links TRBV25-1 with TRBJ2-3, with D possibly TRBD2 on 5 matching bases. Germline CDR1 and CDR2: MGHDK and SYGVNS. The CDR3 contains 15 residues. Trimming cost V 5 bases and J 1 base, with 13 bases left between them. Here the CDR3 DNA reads TGTGCCAGCAGTCTCAAAGGGAGCCGCACAGATACGCAGTATTTT. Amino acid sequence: CASSLKGSRTDTQYF.

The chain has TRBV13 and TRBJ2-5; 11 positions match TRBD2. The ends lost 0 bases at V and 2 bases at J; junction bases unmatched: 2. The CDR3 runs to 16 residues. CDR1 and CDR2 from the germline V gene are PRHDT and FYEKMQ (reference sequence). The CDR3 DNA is TGTGCCAGCAGCTTAGGGGGACTAGCGGCACAAGAGACCCAGTACTTC. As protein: CASSLGGLAAQETQYF. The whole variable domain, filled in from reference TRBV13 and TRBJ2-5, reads AAGVIQSPRHLIKEKRETATLKCYPIPRHDTVYWYQQGPGQDPQFLISFYEKMQSDKGSIPDRFSAQQFSDYHSELNMSSLELGDSALYFCASSLGGLAAQETQYFGPGTRLLVL.

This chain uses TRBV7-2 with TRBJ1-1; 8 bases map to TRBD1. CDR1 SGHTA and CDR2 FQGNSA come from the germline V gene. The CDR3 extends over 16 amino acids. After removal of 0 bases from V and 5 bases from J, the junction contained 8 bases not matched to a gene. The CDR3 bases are TGTGCCAGCAGCTTAGCGAGCCAGGGGGCTAGGACTGAAGCTTTCTTT. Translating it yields CASSLASQGARTEAFF.

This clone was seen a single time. As DNA, the CDR3 is TGCGCCAGCAGCCACCCACTTACAGGGAACTATGGCTACACCTTC. Translating gives CASSHPLTGNYGYTF. The V call is TRBV4-1, the J call TRBJ1-2, with D maybe TRBD1 (6 bases). The V end was cut by 3 bases, the J end by 2 bases, with 13 bases between. This CDR3 has 15 amino acids. Germline CDR1 MGHRA, CDR2 YSYEKL.

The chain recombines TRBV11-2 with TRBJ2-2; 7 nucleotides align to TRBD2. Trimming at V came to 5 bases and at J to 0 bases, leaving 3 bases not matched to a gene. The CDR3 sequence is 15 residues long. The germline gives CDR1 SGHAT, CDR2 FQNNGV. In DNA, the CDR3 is TGTGCCAGCAGCAGGCTAGCGGCGAACACCGGGGAGCTGTTTTTT. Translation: CASSRLAANTGELFF.

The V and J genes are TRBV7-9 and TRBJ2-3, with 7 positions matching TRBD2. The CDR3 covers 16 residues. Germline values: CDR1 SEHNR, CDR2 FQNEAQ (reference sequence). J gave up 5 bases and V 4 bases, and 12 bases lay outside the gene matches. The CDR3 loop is CASSSPVSGTGDTQYF. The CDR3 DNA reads TGTGCCAGCAGCTCGCCGGTAAGCGGGACTGGAGATACGCAGTATTTT.

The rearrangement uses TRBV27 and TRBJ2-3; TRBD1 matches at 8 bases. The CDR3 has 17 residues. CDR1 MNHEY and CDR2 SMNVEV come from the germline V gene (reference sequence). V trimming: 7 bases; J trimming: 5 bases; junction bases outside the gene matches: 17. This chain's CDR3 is CASTRRGLDRVLDTQYF. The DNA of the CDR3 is TGTGCCAGCACAAGGAGGGGATTGGACAGGGTTTTAGATACGCAGTATTTT.

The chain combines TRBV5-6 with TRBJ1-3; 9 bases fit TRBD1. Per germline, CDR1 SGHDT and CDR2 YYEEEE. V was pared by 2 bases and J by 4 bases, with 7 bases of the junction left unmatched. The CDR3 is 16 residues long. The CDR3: CASSFRQGVQGNTIYF. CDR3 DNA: TGTGCCAGCAGCTTCAGACAGGGGGTGCAGGGAAACACCATATATTTT.

The CDR3 nucleotides read TGTGCCACCAGTGTCCGAAAGGGGACAGTAGATGGCTACACCTTC. It yields the protein CATSVRKGTVDGYTF. The rearrangement joins TRBV24-1 to TRBJ1-2; 7 bases are shared with TRBD1. V shed 5 bases, J shed 6 bases, and the junction held 11 bases outside the gene matches. The CDR3 runs to 15 residues. Germline assignment: CDR1 KGHDR and CDR2 SFDVKD.

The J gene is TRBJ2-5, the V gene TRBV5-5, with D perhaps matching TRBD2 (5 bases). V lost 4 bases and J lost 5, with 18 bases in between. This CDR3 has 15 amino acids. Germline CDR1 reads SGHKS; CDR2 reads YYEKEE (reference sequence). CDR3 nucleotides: TGTGCCAGCAGCGCGGACGCCTCTCGCGGGGAGACCCAGTACTTC. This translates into CASSADASRGETQYF.

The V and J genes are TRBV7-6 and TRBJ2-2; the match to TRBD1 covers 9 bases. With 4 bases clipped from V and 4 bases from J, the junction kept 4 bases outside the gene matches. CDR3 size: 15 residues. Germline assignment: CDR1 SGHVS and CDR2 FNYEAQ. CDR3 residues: CASSSQGASTGELFF. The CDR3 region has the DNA TGTGCCAGCAGCTCACAGGGGGCATCCACCGGGGAGCTGTTTTTT.

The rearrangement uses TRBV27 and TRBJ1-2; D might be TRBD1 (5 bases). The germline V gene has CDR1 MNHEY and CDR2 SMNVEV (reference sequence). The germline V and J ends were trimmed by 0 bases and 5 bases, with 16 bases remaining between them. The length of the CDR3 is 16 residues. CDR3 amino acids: CASSLSSLRGGYGYTF. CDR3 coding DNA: TGTGCCAGCAGTTTATCGTCCCTCCGGGGGGGGTATGGCTACACCTTC.

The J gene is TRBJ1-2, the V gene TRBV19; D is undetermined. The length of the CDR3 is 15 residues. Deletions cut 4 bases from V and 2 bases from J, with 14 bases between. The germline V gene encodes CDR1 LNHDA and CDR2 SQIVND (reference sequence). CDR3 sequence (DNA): TGTGCCAGTAGTAATCGTCCACTGCCAAACTATGGCTACACCTTC. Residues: CASSNRPLPNYGYTF.

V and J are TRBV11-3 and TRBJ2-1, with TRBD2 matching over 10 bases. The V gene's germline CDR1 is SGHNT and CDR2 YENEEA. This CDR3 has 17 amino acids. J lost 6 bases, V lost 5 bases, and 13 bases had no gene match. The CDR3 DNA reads TGTGCCAGCAGCCTCCGACCCAAAAGCGGGAGGGCCAATGAGCAGTTCTTC. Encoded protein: CASSLRPKSGRANEQFF.